The 21 T cell receptor beta chains in this list originate from one sample, sequenced in a study of vaccination effects on CD4 cells after COVID-19. The data were produced by immunoSEQ multiplex PCR, yet TCRdb's version contains in-frame clones alone and is incomplete. The table has tens of thousands of clones, roughly four fifths seen once. ViraFEST expansion of antigen-specific CD4+ T cells with viral peptide pools preceded sequencing. Upon completion of 10 days in culture, CD4+ T cells were isolated. The vaccine recipients had no prior SARS-CoV-2 infection, with negative nucleocapsid antibodies. These receptors' antigens are unknown. Sample: CD4+ T cells from PBMCs cultured with HCoV-NL63 spike peptides, taken before COVID-19 vaccination. The receptors stem from a human donor who received a COVID-19 vaccine.

This sequence joins TRBV5-1 and TRBJ1-4; 7 bases line up with TRBD1. The CDR3 runs 17 residues. Germline V lookup: CDR1 SGHRS, CDR2 YFSETQ. Unmatched junction bases numbered 7, after V lost 2 bases and J lost 0 bases. The CDR3, as DNA: TGCGCCAGCAGCTTTACAGGGGCGACCACAACTAATGAAAAACTGTTTTTT. Translating gives CASSFTGATTTNEKLFF.

This clone came up once. The genes are TRBV24-1 and TRBJ2-7, with TRBD2 identical over 8 bases. V lost 1 base to trimming and J lost 6 bases; unmatched junction nucleotides: 7. This CDR3 has 15 residues. The germline gives CDR1 KGHDR, CDR2 SFDVKD. The CDR3 nucleotides read TGTGCCACCAGTGATTTTCGGGGGGGCGTGGGCGAGCAGTACGTC. Residues: CATSDFRGGVGEQYV.

The rearrangement uses TRBV15 and TRBJ1-4; D is possibly TRBD1 (5 bases). The CDR3 extends over 14 amino acids. Per the germline V gene, CDR1 is LNHNV and CDR2 is YYDKDF (reference sequence). Trimming left V 1 base short and J 8 bases short, with 11 bases between. The CDR3 reads CATSRVGGEEKLFF. CDR3 nucleotides: TGTGCCACCAGCAGAGTGGGGGGTGAGGAAAAACTGTTTTTT.

The chain recombines TRBV7-2 with TRBJ2-3, with a weak D call TRBD2 (6 bases). From germline, CDR1 is SGHTA and CDR2 FQGNSA. This CDR3 region has 18 residues. V lost 5 bases to trimming and J lost 2 bases, with 23 bases between them. CDR3 nucleotide sequence: TGTGCCAGCAGCCCTTCCTCCTCCCCCGGGACTTCCACAGATACGCAGTATTTT. This codes for CASSPSSSPGTSTDTQYF.

Only a few counts were recorded for this clone. As DNA, the CDR3 is TGTGCCAGCAGTCGGGACGAATCCTACGAGCAGTACGTC. It specifies CASSRDESYEQYV. The chain carries TRBV6-2 or TRBV6-3 and TRBJ2-7; TRBD1 or TRBD2 may be the D gene (5 bases each). There are 13 residues in the CDR3. Germline V gene data show CDR1 as MNHEY and CDR2 as SVGEGT. Trimming cost V 5 bases and J 1 base, with 9 bases left between them.

J is TRBJ2-2 and V is TRBV2, with D hard to call. Trimming took off 8 bases at V and 1 base at J, with 8 bases between the two ends. The CDR3 sequence is 13 residues long. Per germline, CDR1 SNHLY and CDR2 FYNNEI. The CDR3 DNA sequence: TGTGCCAGCCACGGAGAGAACACCGGGGAGCTGTTTTTT. Its translation is CASHGENTGELFF. The whole variable domain, filled in from reference TRBV2 and TRBJ2-2, reads EPEVTQTPSHQVTQMGQEVILRCVPISNHLYFYWYRQILGQKVEFLVSFYNNEISEKSEIFDDQFSVERPDGSNFTLKIRSTKLEDSAMYFCASHGENTGELFFGEGSRLTVL.

The V and J genes are TRBV7-7 and TRBJ2-7; TRBD1 or TRBD2 may be the D gene (6 bases each). Per germline, CDR1 SSHAT and CDR2 FNYEAQ (reference sequence). The CDR3 has 14 amino acids. V was cut by 5 bases and J by 5 bases, with 16 bases left in between. The CDR3 sequence: CASSPNDRRDEQYV. CDR3 bases: TGTGCCAGCAGCCCAAACGACAGGAGGGACGAGCAGTACGTC.

The chain joins TRBV5-1 to TRBJ1-2; TRBD1 matches at 7 bases. The junction had 5 bases not matched to a gene; V was cut back by 0 bases and J by 6 bases. The CDR3 is 14 residues long. The V gene's germline CDR1 is SGHRS and CDR2 YFSETQ. The CDR3 region is CASSLERGLDGYTF. In nucleotides, the CDR3 is TGCGCCAGCAGCTTGGAGAGGGGGCTCGATGGCTACACCTTC. The variable domain in full, with the rest retrieved from reference TRBV5-1 and TRBJ1-2, is KAGVTQTPRYLIKTRGQQVTLSCSPISGHRSVSWYQQTPGQGLQFLFEYFSETQRNKGNFPGRFSGRQFSNSRSEMNVSTLELGDSALYLCASSLERGLDGYTFGSGTRLTVV.

The V call is TRBV29-1, the J call TRBJ2-1; the D gene is possibly TRBD2 (5 bases). Germline V gives CDR1 SQVTM, CDR2 ANQGSEA. The CDR3 contains 12 residues. The V end lost 3 bases, the J end lost 14 bases, and 17 bases lay between the germline ends. The CDR3 nucleotides read TGCAGCGTTGAGAGGGTAGGCCAAGGAAAGTTCTTC. It is translated as CSVERVGQGKFF.

The chain uses TRBV5-1 and TRBJ1-2, with a possible D match to TRBD1 (5 bases). Germline V gene data show CDR1 as SGHRS and CDR2 as YFSETQ. The germline V and J ends were trimmed by 4 bases and 3 bases, with 13 bases remaining between them. The CDR3 runs 14 residues. CDR3 sequence (DNA): TGCGCCAGCAGCCTCTATGGGGGTTACTATGGCTACACCTTC. The encoded protein is CASSLYGGYYGYTF.

The chain recombines TRBV30 with TRBJ2-2; TRBD2 aligns across 9 bases. This CDR3 is 15 amino acids long. Germline CDR1 reads GTSNPN; CDR2 reads SVGIG (reference sequence). The trim removed 2 bases at V and 6 bases at J, leaving 7 bases unmatched. CDR3 residues: CAWSSLQRGAGELFF. The DNA of the CDR3 is TGTGCCTGGAGTTCTCTCCAGCGGGGGGCCGGGGAGCTGTTTTTT.

This rearrangement joins TRBV5-3 to TRBJ2-3, with a possible D match to TRBD1 (6 bases). TRBV5-3 belongs to the ORF category, with a function that is uncertain. This CDR3 is built from 14 residues. Trimming removed 5 bases from V and 1 base from J, with 11 bases in between. CDR3 protein: CARRTGPGTDTQYF. The DNA for the CDR3 is TGTGCCAGAAGGACAGGCCCTGGCACAGATACGCAGTATTTT.

This clone is termed medium-sized. The chain recombines TRBV24-1 with TRBJ2-1; TRBD1 matches at 9 bases. The CDR3 sequence is 17 residues long. The V gene end was trimmed by 4 bases and the J gene end by 3 bases; junction bases not matched to a gene: 9. Germline values: CDR1 KGHDR, CDR2 SFDVKD. The CDR3 DNA reads as TGTGCCACCAGTGACAGTATGACAGGGGGTCACTACAATGAGCAGTTCTTC. Translated: CATSDSMTGGHYNEQFF.

The J gene is TRBJ2-3, the V gene TRBV11-2, with D possibly TRBD1 on 5 matching bases. The CDR3 consists of 14 residues. Germline CDR1 and CDR2: SGHAT and FQNNGV. Between the trimmed V and J ends, which lost 2 bases and 3 bases, there was a span of 9 bases. CDR3 protein: CASSLRQGTDTQYF. The CDR3 region has the DNA TGTGCCAGCAGCTTACGGCAGGGTACAGATACGCAGTATTTT.

The chain carries TRBV5-1 and TRBJ1-4; 12 bases match TRBD1. Germline V gives CDR1 SGHRS, CDR2 YFSETQ. This CDR3 comprises 16 residues. Losses at the gene ends were 7 bases for V and 2 bases for J; bases not matched to a gene: 6. In DNA form, the CDR3 reads TGCGCCAGCCGGGGGACAGGGGGCTTTACTAATGAAAAACTGTTTTTT. The encoded protein is CASRGTGGFTNEKLFF.

This clone has only one observation. The rearrangement links TRBV7-2 to TRBJ1-1; D is perhaps TRBD1 (5 bases). V shed 3 bases and J shed 7 bases, with 18 bases lying between them. CDR3 length equals 15 residues. CDR1 is SGHTA, CDR2 FQGNSA, per germline. DNA of the CDR3: TGTGCCAGCAGCTTTCTCGGGGACCCCGGGGGTGAAGCTTTCTTT. This sequence encodes CASSFLGDPGGEAFF.

The chain is built from TRBV18 and TRBJ2-3; D is possibly TRBD1 (5 bases). The CDR3 is made up of 14 amino acids. V lost 3 bases and J lost 0, with 7 bases in between. Germline CDR1 is KGHSH and CDR2 is LQKENI. The CDR3 here is CASSPGRSTDTQYF. In nucleotides, the CDR3 is TGTGCCAGCTCACCGGGGCGAAGCACAGATACGCAGTATTTT.

The V call is TRBV5-1, the J call TRBJ2-5; 12 nucleotides align to TRBD1. CDR3 length: 16 residues. Germline trimming cut 0 bases from V and 4 bases from J; bases unmatched to any gene: 4. Per germline, CDR1 SGHRS and CDR2 YFSETQ. The CDR3 protein is CASSLAGTGGGETQYF. CDR3 in DNA: TGCGCCAGCAGCTTGGCTGGGACAGGGGGCGGAGAGACCCAGTACTTC.

This sequence joins TRBV11-2 and TRBJ1-1; D is ambiguous. Trimming took off 4 bases at V and 0 bases at J, with 12 bases between the two ends. Per germline, CDR1 SGHAT and CDR2 FQNNGV. This CDR3 has 15 residues. CDR3 DNA sequence: TGTGCCAGCAGCTCCTCCCGGGAGGTGAACACTGAAGCTTTCTTT. Translating gives CASSSSREVNTEAFF.

The rearrangement links TRBV5-1 to TRBJ2-5, with unresolved D. The CDR3 consists of 13 residues. V was shortened by 1 base and J by 5 bases, with 9 bases between the two germline ends. CDR1 SGHRS and CDR2 YFSETQ come from the germline V gene. The DNA for the CDR3 is TGCGCCAGCAGCTTGTCCGGAGAGGAGACCCAGTACTTC. This sequence encodes CASSLSGEETQYF. Looking up the rest from reference TRBV5-1 and TRBJ2-5 gives the full variable domain: KAGVTQTPRYLIKTRGQQVTLSCSPISGHRSVSWYQQTPGQGLQFLFEYFSETQRNKGNFPGRFSGRQFSNSRSEMNVSTLELGDSALYLCASSLSGEETQYFGPGTRLLVL.

This sequence joins TRBV25-1 and TRBJ2-3; a weak D match, TRBD2 (5 bases). The V end lost 5 bases, the J end lost 4 bases, and 10 bases lay between the germline ends. The CDR3 loop spans 13 amino acids. Germline CDR1 MGHDK, CDR2 SYGVNS. CDR3 bases: TGTGCCAGCAGTAACGCGGGTGCAGATACGCAGTATTTT. The encoded protein is CASSNAGADTQYF.